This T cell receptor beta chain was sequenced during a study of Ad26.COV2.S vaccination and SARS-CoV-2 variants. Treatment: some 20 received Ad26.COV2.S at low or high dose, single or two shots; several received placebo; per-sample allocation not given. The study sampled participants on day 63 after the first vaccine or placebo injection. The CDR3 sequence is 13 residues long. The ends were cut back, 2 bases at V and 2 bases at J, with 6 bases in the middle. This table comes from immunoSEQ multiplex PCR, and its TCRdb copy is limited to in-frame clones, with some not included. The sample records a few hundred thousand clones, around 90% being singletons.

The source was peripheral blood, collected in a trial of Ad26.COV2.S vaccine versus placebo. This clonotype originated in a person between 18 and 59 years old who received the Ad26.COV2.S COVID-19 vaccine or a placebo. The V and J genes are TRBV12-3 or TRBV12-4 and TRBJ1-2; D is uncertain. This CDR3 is CASSLSANYGYTF. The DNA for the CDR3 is TGTGCCAGCAGTTTATCGGCGAACTATGGCTACACCTTC.